This T cell receptor (beta chain) is from a study of blood T cell repertoires in COVID-19. Overall study context: Samples taken during acute and convalescent COVID-19 were collected in the United States, Italy and Spain. T cells, B-cell-depleted T cells, or PBMCs provided the cDNA or gDNA that served as material.

The CDR3 runs to 14 residues. Germline CDR1 MNHEY, CDR2 SVGAGI. The V and J ends lost 5 bases and 12 bases, in that order; junction bases with no gene match: 10. Authors' processing steps: Estimated nucleated cell counts came from reference gene primer amplification. Data came from immunoSEQ multiplex PCR; TCRdb stores just in-frame clones and leaves some out. The D gene and trimming were derived from the DNA, and the V and J assignments and clone size from that table. The sample shows around 130,000 clones, roughly four fifths of them seen only once. The chain uses TRBV6-5 and TRBJ1-6, with 7 bases aligning to TRBD1. The specimen was peripheral blood. This TCR came from a woman aged 50 to 60 with acute or convalescent COVID-19. The CDR3 loop is CASSNTGVWEPLHF. As DNA, the CDR3 is TGTGCCAGCAGTAACACAGGGGTTTGGGAACCCCTCCACTTT.